This entry lists 28 T cell receptor beta chains sequenced from one sample in a study of blood T cell repertoires in COVID-19. Produced via immunoSEQ multiplex PCR; TCRdb's table is partial and in-frame only. In the table there are about 91,000 clones, about 80% of which are singletons. The sample taken for sequencing was peripheral blood. These receptors came from a man between 65 and 85 years old with acute or convalescent COVID-19.

The rearrangement joins TRBV5-6 to TRBJ1-1; 9 nucleotides align to TRBD1. Per germline, CDR1 SGHDT and CDR2 YYEEEE. J was trimmed by 3 bases and V by 5 bases; bases with no gene match: 5. This CDR3 contains 14 residues. CDR3 residues: CASRGTGHYTEAFF. The CDR3 bases are TGTGCCAGCAGGGGGACAGGGCATTACACTGAAGCTTTCTTT.

The chain has TRBV6-1 and TRBJ2-7; perhaps TRBD1 as D (6 bases). Germline CDR1 and CDR2: MNHNS and SASEGT. The CDR3 extends over 17 amino acids. V was shortened by 0 bases and J by 3 bases, with 18 bases between the two germline ends. The DNA for the CDR3 is TGTGCCAGCAGTGAAGCGCGGCCCGGGACATCCTACTACGAGCAGTACTTC. This gives the protein CASSEARPGTSYYEQYF.

This clone came up a few times. This sequence joins TRBV19 and TRBJ1-2, with D possibly being TRBD1 (6 bases). Trimming removed 5 bases at V and 2 bases at J, with 15 bases between. CDR3 length: 15 residues. Germline CDR1 reads LNHDA; CDR2 reads SQIVND (reference sequence). CDR3 bases: TGTGCCAGTAGTGTCTGGGACACTAAGAACTATGGCTACACCTTC. It translates to CASSVWDTKNYGYTF.

J is TRBJ1-3 and V is TRBV28; D is undetermined. V gave up 2 bases and J gave up 3 bases, with 2 bases separating them. The CDR3 runs to 12 residues. Germline V gene data show CDR1 as MDHEN and CDR2 as SYDVKM. CDR3 protein: CASSLRGNTIYF. The CDR3 DNA reads as TGTGCCAGCAGTTTACGTGGAAACACCATATATTTT.

Only a few counts were recorded for this clone. The genes are TRBV18 and TRBJ1-2; tentative D call: TRBD1 (5 bases). The CDR3 covers 15 residues. The germline V gene encodes CDR1 KGHSH and CDR2 LQKENI. Trimming took 3 bases from V and 6 from J, leaving 17 bases between them. The CDR3 DNA is TGTGCCAGCTCACCTCGAGGAGAGGAGGGGAATGGCTACACCTTC. This encodes CASSPRGEEGNGYTF.

The table lists this clone with a few counts. This chain uses TRBV19 with TRBJ1-2; 8 bases are shared with TRBD1. The CDR3 sequence is 14 residues long. CDR1 and CDR2 from the germline V gene are LNHDA and SQIVND (reference sequence). The V segment lost 1 base and the J segment 8 bases; nucleotides outside the gene matches: 6. In nucleotides, the CDR3 is TGTGCCAGTAGTATAGGTCCGGACAGGGCCGGCTACACCTTC. Translation: CASSIGPDRAGYTF.

The V gene is TRBV3-1 (or the pseudogene TRBV3-2), the J gene TRBJ2-3; TRBD2 might be the D (7 bases). Looked up from germline, CDR1 is LGHDT and CDR2 is YNNKEL (reference sequence). CDR3 length: 16 amino acids. Trimming took off 0 bases at V and 4 bases at J, with 14 bases between the two ends. The CDR3 sequence is CASSQDPGGRADTQYF. The DNA of the CDR3 is TGTGCCAGCAGCCAAGATCCGGGGGGCCGCGCAGATACGCAGTATTTT.

This clone has a handful of counts. This rearrangement joins TRBV29-1 to TRBJ1-2; D not resolved. The length of the CDR3 is 15 residues. CDR1 is SQVTM and CDR2 is ANQGSEA in the germline V gene. Trimming removed 4 bases from V and 1 base from J, with 16 bases in between. CDR3 bases: TGCAGCGTTGTCGGCGGGCCCGACCTTAACTATGGCTACACCTTC. It translates to CSVVGGPDLNYGYTF.

The rearrangement uses TRBV19 and TRBJ1-2; the match to TRBD1 covers 7 bases. Germline CDR1 and CDR2: LNHDA and SQIVND (reference sequence). The CDR3 spans 12 residues. V trimming: 6 bases; J trimming: 8 bases; junction bases outside the gene matches: 6. The CDR3 loop reads CASSRGVGGYTF. In nucleotides, the CDR3 is TGTGCCAGTAGCAGGGGGGTCGGAGGCTACACCTTC.

This clone was observed once. The chain recombines TRBV6-5 with TRBJ1-2; 7 nucleotides agree with TRBD1. Trimming removed 6 bases from V and 4 bases from J; junction bases left unmatched: 2. This CDR3 comprises 12 residues. The V gene's germline CDR1 is MNHEY and CDR2 SVGAGI. CDR3 sequence reads: CASRRQGYGYTF. The CDR3 DNA sequence: TGTGCCAGCAGGCGACAGGGCTATGGCTACACCTTC.

The V gene is TRBV7-2, the J gene TRBJ2-7, with 9 bases that match TRBD1. Germline CDR1 reads SGHTA; CDR2 reads FQGNSA. Trimming cost V 5 bases and J 5 bases; bases outside gene matches: 7. This CDR3 has 14 residues. Here the CDR3 DNA reads TGTGCCAGCAGCACCAGACAGGGGGGCAACGAGCAGTACTTC. It encodes CASSTRQGGNEQYF.

The CDR3 DNA follows: TGTGCCAGCAGTCCTAGCGGGTCCAGCTCCTACGAGCAGTACTTC. It yields the protein CASSPSGSSSYEQYF. The chain recombines TRBV6-8 with TRBJ2-7, with TRBD2 matching 8 bases. CDR1 is MNHGY, CDR2 SAAAGT, per germline. The CDR3 totals 15 residues. J was trimmed by 0 bases and V by 5 bases; bases with no gene match: 6.

The J gene is TRBJ2-2, the V gene TRBV20-1, with a tentative D call TRBD2 (6 bases). From germline, CDR1 is DFQATT and CDR2 SNEGSKA (reference sequence). The CDR3 has 14 residues. Trimming took 3 bases from V and 5 from J, leaving 13 bases between them. CDR3 sequence reads: CSASTSGLTGELFF. The CDR3 region has the DNA TGCAGTGCTAGTACGAGCGGGCTTACCGGGGAGCTGTTTTTT.

This clone was counted once. This chain links TRBV6-5 with TRBJ1-2; D unclear. The germline V gene encodes CDR1 MNHEY and CDR2 SVGAGI. Trimming took 2 bases from V and 5 from J, leaving 9 bases between them. The CDR3 totals 13 residues. CDR3 coding DNA: TGTGCCAGCAGTTACAAAACGAGTTATGGCTACACCTTC. Translation gives CASSYKTSYGYTF.

V is TRBV18 and J is TRBJ1-5, with TRBD1 matching 7 bases. Germline V gene data show CDR1 as KGHSH and CDR2 as LQKENI. This CDR3 has 14 amino acids. J gave up 3 bases and V 5 bases, and 4 bases lay outside the gene matches. For the CDR3, the DNA is TGTGCCAGCTCAAAGGACAGGAACAATCAGCCCCAGCATTTT. Its translation is CASSKDRNNQPQHF. Using reference TRBV18 and TRBJ1-5 for the parts outside the CDR3, the full variable domain is NAGVMQNPRHLVRRRGQEARLRCSPMKGHSHVYWYRQLPEEGLKFMVYLQKENIIDESGMPKERFSAEFPKEGPSILRIQQVVRGDSAAYFCASSKDRNNQPQHFGDGTRLSIL.

The V gene is TRBV6-6, the J gene TRBJ2-1; 14 positions match TRBD2. The germline V gene encodes CDR1 MNHNY and CDR2 SVGAGI (reference sequence). The CDR3 has 18 residues. The V gene end was trimmed by 5 bases and the J gene end by 1 base; junction bases not matched to a gene: 7. The CDR3 DNA follows: TGTGCCAGCAGTCCGGGACTAGCGGGAGTGGGGTCCTACAATGAGCAGTTCTTC. Translation: CASSPGLAGVGSYNEQFF.

The chain carries TRBV3-1 (or the pseudogene TRBV3-2) and TRBJ2-7; 10 bases line up with TRBD2. CDR1 LGHDT and CDR2 YNNKEL come from the germline V gene (reference sequence). The CDR3 extends over 15 amino acids. Germline trimming cut 3 bases from V and 2 bases from J; bases unmatched to any gene: 4. The CDR3 loop is CASSQGLAGAYEQYF. The CDR3, as DNA: TGTGCCAGCAGCCAGGGTCTAGCGGGAGCCTACGAGCAGTACTTC.

This chain joins TRBV20-1 and TRBJ1-1; 8 nucleotides agree with TRBD1. Germline lookup yields CDR1 DFQATT and CDR2 SNEGSKA (reference sequence). CDR3 length equals 13 residues. After removal of 3 bases from V and 2 bases from J, the junction contained 2 bases not matched to a gene. In DNA, the CDR3 is TGCAGTGCTAGTGGACAGGGAAACACTGAAGCTTTCTTT. The encoded protein is CSASGQGNTEAFF.

This sequence joins TRBV11-3 and TRBJ1-1; D is undetermined. The germline V and J ends were trimmed by 4 bases and 6 bases, with 12 bases remaining between them. The CDR3 spans 13 residues. CDR1 SGHNT and CDR2 YENEEA come from the germline V gene. DNA of the CDR3: TGTGCCAGCAGCTCGGGTAGCTTCTCTGAAGCTTTCTTT. Translated, it gives CASSSGSFSEAFF.

This sequence joins TRBV13 and TRBJ1-6; D gene unclear. V shed 5 bases and J shed 6 bases, with 11 bases lying between them. The CDR3 contains 14 residues. CDR1 is PRHDT, CDR2 FYEKMQ, per germline (reference sequence). The CDR3 DNA reads TGTGCCAGCAGCCCCGGGTTTCGTAATTCACCCCTCCACTTT. Translated, it gives CASSPGFRNSPLHF.

A single count supports this clone. V gene TRBV19 combines with J gene TRBJ1-4; D is unresolved. The V gene lost 4 bases and the J gene lost 0 bases, with 12 bases spanning the gap. This CDR3 is 16 amino acids long. CDR1 is LNHDA and CDR2 is SQIVND in the germline V gene (reference sequence). The CDR3 DNA is TGTGCCAGTAGTAGGAGACCGTTTGCAACTAATGAAAAACTGTTTTTT. Encoded protein: CASSRRPFATNEKLFF.

The chain carries TRBV4-1 and TRBJ2-7; 7 positions agree with TRBD1. The junction had 11 bases not matched to a gene; V was cut back by 4 bases and J by 5 bases. Per the germline V gene, CDR1 is MGHRA and CDR2 is YSYEKL. The CDR3 totals 15 residues. The CDR3, as DNA: TGCGCCAGCAGCCGATTACTTAAAGGGGGCGACGAGCAGTACTTC. Residues: CASSRLLKGGDEQYF.

The chain has TRBV7-2 and TRBJ1-6; 8 positions agree with TRBD1. V lost 1 base, J lost 14 bases, and 4 bases stayed unmatched. The CDR3 runs to 13 residues. Germline V lookup: CDR1 SGHTA, CDR2 FQGNSA. The CDR3 sequence is CASSLEAGQALHF. As DNA, the CDR3 is TGTGCCAGCAGCTTAGAAGCGGGACAGGCCCTCCACTTT.

The CDR3 region is CASSLGGYYEQYF. The CDR3 DNA reads as TGTGCCAGCAGTTTGGGCGGGTACTACGAGCAGTACTTC. This chain links TRBV28 with TRBJ2-7; TRBD2 is a possible D gene (5 bases). V lost 3 bases to trimming and J lost 3 bases, with 9 bases between them. Germline CDR1 reads MDHEN; CDR2 reads SYDVKM. The CDR3 spans 13 residues.

The genes are TRBV4-1 and TRBJ2-3; 8 positions match TRBD2. The length of the CDR3 is 16 residues. J was trimmed by 4 bases and V by 1 base; bases with no gene match: 7. Germline assignment: CDR1 MGHRA and CDR2 YSYEKL. CDR3 nucleotide sequence: TGCGCCAGCAGCCAAGTCAGCGGGAGCAGGGCAGATACGCAGTATTTT. It yields the protein CASSQVSGSRADTQYF.

The genes are TRBV5-1 and TRBJ2-1; 11 nucleotides agree with TRBD2. This CDR3 contains 21 residues. V was clipped by 3 bases and J by 8 bases; unmatched bases: 25. In germline, CDR1 is SGHRS, CDR2 YFSETQ. The CDR3 spells CASSYNLNISGRAPRTDEQFF. The CDR3, as DNA: TGCGCCAGCAGCTATAACTTAAACATTAGCGGGAGGGCCCCGAGGACAGATGAGCAGTTCTTC.

The genes are TRBV10-1 and TRBJ1-2; D may be TRBD1 (5 bases). There are 17 residues in the CDR3. CDR1 and CDR2 from the germline V gene are WNHNN and SYGVQD (reference sequence). V dropped 8 bases and J dropped 5 bases, with 27 bases sitting between them. This chain's CDR3 is CASFLQRTGQGIYGYTF. The DNA of the CDR3 is TGCGCCAGCTTTTTGCAAAGGACCGGGCAGGGAATTTATGGCTACACCTTC.

V and J are TRBV5-8 and TRBJ2-3; the D gene is possibly TRBD2 (6 bases). V was cut by 1 base and J by 6 bases, with 12 bases left in between. CDR1 and CDR2 from the germline V gene are SGHTS and YDEGEE. The CDR3 is 14 residues long. CDR3 DNA: TGTGCCAGCAGCTTGCCCGGGGCGGGGGATACGCAGTATTTT. Amino acid sequence: CASSLPGAGDTQYF.